This entry describes one TCR beta chain. This clone was counted only a few times. Its antigen is unknown. Base qualities are missing; no much larger clone stands one base away. TCR CDR3 regions were amplified from genomic DNA by multiplex PCR using the deep immunoSEQ assay. Extracted genomic DNA from each cell subset was distributed evenly across all wells of several immunoSEQ 96-well plates, and each plate was treated as a replicate. For sorted subsets, about 0.2 ug genomic DNA, equal to tens of thousands of T cell genomes, was loaded into each replicate PCR. Purified libraries were measured with a Qubit 3.0 fluorometer, size-checked on a Bioanalyzer 2100, and measured again with the KAPA Library Quantification kit. A separate single-read 150-cycle Illumina NextSeq 550 flow cell was used to sequence each immunoSEQ 96-well plate. The authors processed their data as follows. Because the immunoSEQ output included only junctional sequences and no quality scores, the filtering could not be the same as the filtering used for full-length reads. Sequences were annotated with PyIR, a Python wrapper for IgBLAST v1.9, and V/J genes and CDR3 were assigned using IMGT germline references. Reads were removed for weak V/J assignments (E-value above 1e-6), missing CDR3, stop codons, out-of-frame junctions, or ambiguous translated residues. A V3J clonotype was defined by an identical inferred V gene, J gene, and CDR3 amino acid sequence. The percentage overlap between two repertoires was calculated by dividing the number of shared unique clonotypes by the size of the smaller repertoire. RTK rarefaction, the Chao1 estimator, and Recon v2.1 estimates of unobserved clonotypes were used to assess repertoire richness. For all TCRbeta clonotypes obtained by the gDNA method from four donors, generation probabilities were computed with OLGA. Sourced from immuneACCESS, this table was stored by TCRdb with only in-frame sequences that have V and J called. A share of the clones is absent; for the studies checked, an unresolved V gene accounts for under half, and the remainder has no known explanation. The V and J calls and clone size are taken from that table; D and trimming were inferred from the DNA. This sample is represented by 950,000 to 1,200,000 clones; roughly 80% of them were singletons. The top ten constitute 0.89% of the sample.

Cut back by 1 base and 0 bases, the V and J ends lie 9 bases apart. The CDR3 sequence holds 15 residues, the cysteine and phenylalanine included. CDR3 DNA is the only sequence kept; it has 45 bases, read in frame from the first base. The germline V gene (reference sequence) specifies LNHDA as CDR1 and SQIVND as CDR2. The donors were healthy, HIV-negative adults who had no recently reported acute infections or vaccinations. All donors were Caucasian adults living in Nashville, Tennessee, USA. CD4+ T cells were enriched by magnetic negative selection; naive cells were then positively selected on CD45RA, and the negative fraction formed the memory subset. After blood collection by leukapheresis, PBMCs were isolated using Ficoll-Histopaque density gradient centrifugation and then cryopreserved in the vapor phase of liquid nitrogen. Analytical flow cytometry was used to check the purity and quantity of each magnetically sorted T cell population. From each sorted fraction, genomic DNA was isolated and quantified by UV absorbance on a Nanodrop 2000c.

The sample originates from a study of shared clonotypes between healthy human individuals (dated by TCRdb to 2020 to 2021). About the investigation overall: A couple of women and a few men aged 18 to 49 years were included in the cohort. For each donor, CD4 naive and CD4 memory were each given three plates, CD8 naive was given two plates, and CD8 memory was given one plate. To estimate repertoire size and how much clonotypes are shared between individuals, the study performed deep sequencing of blood TCR repertoires from five healthy adults. Libraries were prepared and TCR repertoires were sequenced by different laboratories using diverse techniques, in order to increase sequencing depth and limit assay-specific biases. Between about 0.8 and 9 billion PBMCs per donor were obtained by leukapheresis.

General study outcomes and caveats: The genetic and exposure-history diversity represented was limited by the small number of donors. Pairwise subsampling indicated that sequencing depth was expected to affect the degree of clonotype sharing among donors. Rarefaction of sorted-subset datasets indicated incomplete sequencing despite the large sequencing depth. Compared with non-shared clonotypes, clonotypes shared by all four sorted-subset donors had higher generation probabilities. Sampling was restricted to blood, and TCR repertoires in tissue are likely to differ from TCR repertoires in blood. Naive subsets generally had larger estimated clonotype richness than memory subsets did. Sharing across several donors was observed for approximately 4.6% of naive CD4, under 4% of naive CD8, 2% to 2.5% of memory CD4, and around 0.4% of memory CD8 clonotypes.

Sequencing used memory CD4+ T cells from PBMCs. Sample cell subset or site, as interpreted from the label and publication: CD45RA-negative fraction. The TCR comes from a man aged 18 to 30 in good health. Some clones in this sample may be carry-over from other donors' samples. Recombination connected TRBV19 to TRBJ2-5, with the D gene not clear enough to name. At the DNA level, the sequence is TGTGCCAGTAGTATAGGGGGATTGTACCAAGAGACCCAGTACTTC. The translation is CASSIGGLYQETQYF.